The 8 T cell receptor beta chains below all came from one sample that was sequenced in a study of OX40 agonist ivuxolimab in advanced cancers. Repertoires were generated with immunoSEQ multiplex PCR, while TCRdb's copy carries only in-frame clones and drops some. The table lists 80,000 to 100,000 clones, around 90% of them singletons. The sample here was CD4+ or CD8+ T cells sorted from blood, taken in a trial of the OX40 agonist ivuxolimab. Source of these receptors: an adult with an advanced solid tumor such as melanoma, head and neck, liver or kidney cancer.

This chain joins TRBV7-2 and TRBJ1-1; D is undetermined. CDR1 is SGHTA and CDR2 is FQGNSA in the germline V gene. The CDR3 is 11 residues long. V dropped 3 bases and J dropped 8 bases, with 7 bases sitting between them. This CDR3 is CASSFYGEAFF. As DNA, the CDR3 is TGTGCCAGCAGCTTTTATGGGGAAGCTTTCTTT.

The rearrangement joins TRBV28 to TRBJ2-7, with TRBD2 matching over 12 bases. The CDR3 runs 21 residues. CDR1 is MDHEN, CDR2 SYDVKM, per germline. Unmatched junction bases numbered 22, after V lost 4 bases and J lost 3 bases. This chain's CDR3 is CASSSPGGGGRLAGEFYEQYF. Written as DNA, the CDR3 is TGTGCCAGCAGTTCCCCTGGTGGGGGGGGACGACTAGCGGGAGAATTCTACGAGCAGTACTTC.

This clone has just a few counts. The V gene is TRBV7-6, the J gene TRBJ2-2; 7 bases line up with TRBD2. Germline assignment: CDR1 SGHVS and CDR2 FNYEAQ. The CDR3 is 15 residues long. The junction had 6 bases not matched to a gene; V was cut back by 6 bases and J by 2 bases. The CDR3 is CASSSASGNTGELFF. The CDR3 nucleotides are TGTGCCAGCAGTTCTGCTAGCGGCAACACCGGGGAGCTGTTTTTT.

J is TRBJ2-5 and V is TRBV7-2; the match to TRBD1 covers 11 bases. The J segment lost 4 bases and the V segment lost 6 bases, leaving 7 bases of the junction unmatched. This CDR3 region has 15 residues. Germline V CDR1 and CDR2: SGHTA, FQGNSA. The CDR3 region is CASSSGQGALETQYF. In DNA form, the CDR3 reads TGTGCCAGCAGTTCTGGACAGGGGGCTTTAGAGACCCAGTACTTC.

J is TRBJ1-3 and V is TRBV5-6; a possible D gene is TRBD1 (6 bases). V lost 1 base to trimming and J lost 6 bases, with 17 bases between them. The CDR3 totals 16 residues. The germline CDR1 and CDR2 sequences are SGHDT and YYEEEE. CDR3 region: CASSLLTGIWENTIYF. CDR3 in DNA: TGTGCCAGCAGCTTGCTGACAGGAATTTGGGAAAACACCATATATTTT.

This chain uses TRBV9 with TRBJ2-5, with 9 bases fitting TRBD2. The J segment lost 3 bases and the V segment lost 0 bases, leaving 0 bases of the junction unmatched. Germline V gene data show CDR1 as SGDLS and CDR2 as YYNGEE. The CDR3 totals 14 residues. The CDR3 coding sequence is TGTGCCAGCAGCGTAGGACTAGCGGAAGAGACCCAGTACTTC. Amino acid sequence: CASSVGLAEETQYF.

In DNA form, the CDR3 reads TGTGCCAGCAGCGCCCGGACTAGCGGGAACTACAATGAGCAGTTCTTC. Encoded protein: CASSARTSGNYNEQFF. The chain links TRBV7-3 to TRBJ2-1; 12 nucleotides match TRBD2. CDR3 length: 16 amino acids. After removal of 5 bases from V and 3 bases from J, the junction contained 5 bases not matched to a gene. Looked up from germline, CDR1 is SGHTA and CDR2 is FQGTGA.

The chain uses TRBV28 and TRBJ2-1; 8 bases map to TRBD2. Per germline, CDR1 MDHEN and CDR2 SYDVKM. V was clipped by 1 base and J by 5 bases; unmatched bases: 7. The CDR3 totals 16 residues. The CDR3: CASSLLGRGVNNEQFF. The CDR3 coding sequence is TGTGCCAGCAGTTTATTGGGGCGGGGGGTCAACAATGAGCAGTTCTTC.